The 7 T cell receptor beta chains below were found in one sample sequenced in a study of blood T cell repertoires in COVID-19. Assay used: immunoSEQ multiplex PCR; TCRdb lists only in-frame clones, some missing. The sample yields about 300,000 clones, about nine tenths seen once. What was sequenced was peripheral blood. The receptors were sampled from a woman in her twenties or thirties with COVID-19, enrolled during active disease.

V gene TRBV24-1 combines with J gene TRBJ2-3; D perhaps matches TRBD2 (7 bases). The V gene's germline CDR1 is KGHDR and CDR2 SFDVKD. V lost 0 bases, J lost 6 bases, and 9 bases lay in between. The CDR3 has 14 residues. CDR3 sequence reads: CATSDLRGGDTQYF. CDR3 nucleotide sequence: TGTGCCACCAGTGATTTGAGGGGGGGGGATACGCAGTATTTT.

CDR3 coding DNA: TGTGCCAGCTCGGGGGTGAACACCGGGGAGCTGTTTTTT. The encoded protein is CASSGVNTGELFF. The chain couples TRBV2 to TRBJ2-2; D is perhaps TRBD2 (6 bases). The germline V gene encodes CDR1 SNHLY and CDR2 FYNNEI. The CDR3 loop spans 13 amino acids. With 8 bases removed from V and 1 base from J, the gap between germline ends came to 8 bases.

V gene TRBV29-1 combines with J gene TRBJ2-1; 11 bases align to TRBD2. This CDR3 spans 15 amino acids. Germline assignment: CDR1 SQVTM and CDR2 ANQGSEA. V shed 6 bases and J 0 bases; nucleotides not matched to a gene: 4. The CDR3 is CSVHSGGASYNEQFF. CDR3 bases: TGCAGCGTCCATAGCGGGGGGGCCTCCTACAATGAGCAGTTCTTC.

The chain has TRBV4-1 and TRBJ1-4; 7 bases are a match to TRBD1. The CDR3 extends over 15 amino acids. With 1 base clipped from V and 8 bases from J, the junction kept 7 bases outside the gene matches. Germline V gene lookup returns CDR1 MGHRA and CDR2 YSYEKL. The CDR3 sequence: CASSQGEDRWEKLFF. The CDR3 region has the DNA TGCGCCAGCAGCCAAGGGGAGGACAGGTGGGAAAAACTGTTTTTT.

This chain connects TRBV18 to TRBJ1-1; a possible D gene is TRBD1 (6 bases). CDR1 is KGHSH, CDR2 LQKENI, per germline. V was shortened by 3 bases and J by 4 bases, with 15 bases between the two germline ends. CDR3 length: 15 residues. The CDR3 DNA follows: TGTGCCAGCTCACCGAACAGGGAATTGAGCACTGAAGCTTTCTTT. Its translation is CASSPNRELSTEAFF.

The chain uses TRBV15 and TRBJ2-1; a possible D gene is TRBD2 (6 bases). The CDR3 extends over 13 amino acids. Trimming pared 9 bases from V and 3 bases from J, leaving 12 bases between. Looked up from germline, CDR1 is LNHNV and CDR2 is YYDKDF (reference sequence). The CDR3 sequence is CATGLPLYNEQFF. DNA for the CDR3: TGTGCCACGGGACTCCCACTCTACAATGAGCAGTTCTTC.

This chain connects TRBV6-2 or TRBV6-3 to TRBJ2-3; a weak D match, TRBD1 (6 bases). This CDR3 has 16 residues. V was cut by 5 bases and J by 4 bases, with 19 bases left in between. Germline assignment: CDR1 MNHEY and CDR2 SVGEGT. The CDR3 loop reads CASSRPGTFSADTQYF. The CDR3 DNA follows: TGTGCCAGCAGTCGGCCTGGGACATTTAGCGCAGATACGCAGTATTTT.